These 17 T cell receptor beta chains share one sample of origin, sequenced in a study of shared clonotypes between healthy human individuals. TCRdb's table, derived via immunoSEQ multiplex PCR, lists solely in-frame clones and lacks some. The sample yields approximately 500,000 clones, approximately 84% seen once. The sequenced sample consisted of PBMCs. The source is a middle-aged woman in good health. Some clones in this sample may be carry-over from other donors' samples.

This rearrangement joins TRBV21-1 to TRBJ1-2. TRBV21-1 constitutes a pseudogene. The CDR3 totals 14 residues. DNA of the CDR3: TGTGCCAGCAGCATAAGGGGAGGAAACTATGGCTACACCTTC. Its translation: CASSIRGGNYGYTF.

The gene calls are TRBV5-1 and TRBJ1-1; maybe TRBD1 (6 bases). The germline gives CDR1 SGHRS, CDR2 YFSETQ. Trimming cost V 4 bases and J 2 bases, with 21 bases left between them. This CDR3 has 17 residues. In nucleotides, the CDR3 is TGCGCCAGCAGCCCCTACCAATGGACAGAGGTAAACACTGAAGCTTTCTTT. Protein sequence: CASSPYQWTEVNTEAFF.

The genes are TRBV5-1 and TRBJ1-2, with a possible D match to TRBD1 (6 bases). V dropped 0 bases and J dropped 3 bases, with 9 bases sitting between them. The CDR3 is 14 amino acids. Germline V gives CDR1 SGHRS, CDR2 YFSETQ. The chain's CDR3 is CASSLVYRDYGYTF. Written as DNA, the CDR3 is TGCGCCAGCAGCTTGGTATACAGGGACTATGGCTACACCTTC.

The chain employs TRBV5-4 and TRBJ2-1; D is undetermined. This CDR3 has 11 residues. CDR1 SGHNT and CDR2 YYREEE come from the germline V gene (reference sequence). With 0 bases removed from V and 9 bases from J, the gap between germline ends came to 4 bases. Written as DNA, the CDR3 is TGTGCCAGCAGCTTGGAGGTTGAGCAGTTCTTC. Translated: CASSLEVEQFF.

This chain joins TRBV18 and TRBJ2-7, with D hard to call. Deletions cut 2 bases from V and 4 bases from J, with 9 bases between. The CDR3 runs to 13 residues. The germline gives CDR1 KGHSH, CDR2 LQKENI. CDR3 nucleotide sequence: TGTGCCAGCTCACCATCCAGTATTTACGAGCAGTACTTC. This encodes CASSPSSIYEQYF. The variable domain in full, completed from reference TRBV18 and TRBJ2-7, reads NAGVMQNPRHLVRRRGQEARLRCSPMKGHSHVYWYRQLPEEGLKFMVYLQKENIIDESGMPKERFSAEFPKEGPSILRIQQVVRGDSAAYFCASSPSSIYEQYFGPGTRLTVT.

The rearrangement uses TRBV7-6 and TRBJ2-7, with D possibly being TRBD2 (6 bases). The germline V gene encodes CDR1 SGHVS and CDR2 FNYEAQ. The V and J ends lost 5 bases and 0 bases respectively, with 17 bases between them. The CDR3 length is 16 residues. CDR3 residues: CASSTTASAFSYEQYF. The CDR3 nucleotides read TGTGCCAGCAGCACCACAGCTAGCGCCTTCTCCTACGAGCAGTACTTC.

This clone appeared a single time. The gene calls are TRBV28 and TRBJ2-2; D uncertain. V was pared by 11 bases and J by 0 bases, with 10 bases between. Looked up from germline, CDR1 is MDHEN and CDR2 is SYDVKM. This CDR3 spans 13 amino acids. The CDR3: CAGSNTNTGELFF. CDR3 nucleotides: TGTGCCGGTAGCAACACGAACACCGGGGAGCTGTTTTTT.

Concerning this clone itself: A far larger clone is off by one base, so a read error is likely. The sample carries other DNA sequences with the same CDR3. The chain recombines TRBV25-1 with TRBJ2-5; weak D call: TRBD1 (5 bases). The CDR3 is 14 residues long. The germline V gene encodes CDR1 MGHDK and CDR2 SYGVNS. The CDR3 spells CASSEAGYKETQYF. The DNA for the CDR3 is TGTGCCAGTAGTGAGGCAGGGTACAAAGAGACCCAGTACTTC.

CDR3 sequence reads: CASSLTGTANTEAFF. The CDR3 nucleotides are TGCGCCAGCAGCCTTACCGGGACGGCGAACACTGAAGCTTTCTTT. The chain joins TRBV5-1 to TRBJ1-1; tentative D call: TRBD1 (5 bases). CDR1 and CDR2 from the germline V gene are SGHRS and YFSETQ. The length of the CDR3 is 15 residues. Trimming pared 4 bases from V and 1 base from J, leaving 14 bases between.

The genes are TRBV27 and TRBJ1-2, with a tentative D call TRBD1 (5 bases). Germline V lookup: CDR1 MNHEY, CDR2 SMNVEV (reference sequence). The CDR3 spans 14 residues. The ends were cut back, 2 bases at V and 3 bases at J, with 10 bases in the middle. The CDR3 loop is CASSLTTGYYGYTF. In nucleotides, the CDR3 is TGTGCCAGCAGTTTAACAACAGGCTACTATGGCTACACCTTC.

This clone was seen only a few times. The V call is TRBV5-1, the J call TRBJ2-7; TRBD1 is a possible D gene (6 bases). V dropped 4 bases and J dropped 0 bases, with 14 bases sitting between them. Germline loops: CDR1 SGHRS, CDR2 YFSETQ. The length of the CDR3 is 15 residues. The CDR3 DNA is TGCGCCAGCAGCAAAGGGACAACCAGCTCCTACGAGCAGTACTTC. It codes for CASSKGTTSSYEQYF.

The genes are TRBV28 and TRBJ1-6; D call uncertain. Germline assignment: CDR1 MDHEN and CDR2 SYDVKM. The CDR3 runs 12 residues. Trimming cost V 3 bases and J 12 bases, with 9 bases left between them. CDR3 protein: CASSLSGLPLHF. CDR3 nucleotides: TGTGCCAGCAGTTTGTCCGGGCTACCCCTCCACTTT. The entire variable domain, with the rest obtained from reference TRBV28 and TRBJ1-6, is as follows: DVKVTQSSRYLVKRTGEKVFLECVQDMDHENMFWYRQDPGLGLRLIYFSYDVKMKEKGDIPEGYSVSREKKERFSLILESASTNQTSMYLCASSLSGLPLHFGNGTRLTVT.

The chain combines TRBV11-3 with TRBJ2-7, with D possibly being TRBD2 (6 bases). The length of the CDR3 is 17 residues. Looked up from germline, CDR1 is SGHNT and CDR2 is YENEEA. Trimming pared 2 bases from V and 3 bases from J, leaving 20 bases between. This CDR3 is CASSLKDQERANYEQYF. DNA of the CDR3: TGTGCCAGCAGCTTAAAAGATCAGGAGCGGGCGAACTACGAGCAGTACTTC.

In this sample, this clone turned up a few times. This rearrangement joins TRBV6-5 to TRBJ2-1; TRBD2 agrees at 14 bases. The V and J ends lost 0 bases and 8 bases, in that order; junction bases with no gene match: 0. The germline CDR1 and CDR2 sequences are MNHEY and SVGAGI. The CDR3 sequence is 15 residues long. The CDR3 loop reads CASSYSGLAGDEQFF. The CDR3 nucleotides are TGTGCCAGCAGTTACTCGGGACTAGCGGGAGATGAGCAGTTCTTC.

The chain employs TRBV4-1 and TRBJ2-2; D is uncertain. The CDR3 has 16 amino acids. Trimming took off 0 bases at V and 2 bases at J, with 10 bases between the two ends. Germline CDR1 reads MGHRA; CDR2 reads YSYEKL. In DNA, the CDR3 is TGCGCCAGCAGCCAAGAGCCGGGTAGAAACACCGGGGAGCTGTTTTTT. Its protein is CASSQEPGRNTGELFF.

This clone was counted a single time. The CDR3 protein is CASSLLGLAVPFEQFF. CDR3 DNA sequence: TGTGCCAGCAGCTTATTAGGACTAGCGGTTCCCTTTGAGCAGTTCTTC. The rearrangement joins TRBV7-2 to TRBJ2-1; 10 bases agree with TRBD2. V lost 2 bases, J lost 9 bases, and 10 bases stayed unmatched. This CDR3 has 16 amino acids. The germline V gene has CDR1 SGHTA and CDR2 FQGNSA.

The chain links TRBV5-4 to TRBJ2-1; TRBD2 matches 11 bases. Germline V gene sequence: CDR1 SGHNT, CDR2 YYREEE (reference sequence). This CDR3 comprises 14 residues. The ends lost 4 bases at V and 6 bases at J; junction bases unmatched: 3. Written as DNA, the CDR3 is TGTGCCAGCAGCACACTAGCGGGGGTCAATGAGCAGTTCTTC. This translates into CASSTLAGVNEQFF.